What follows are 5 T cell receptor beta chains derived from one specimen sequenced in a study of blood T cell repertoires in COVID-19 (dated by TCRdb to the early 2020s). Libraries were prepared through the immunoSEQ multiplex PCR assay. Imported from immuneACCESS, the table was reduced by TCRdb to in-frame sequences with V and J called. These copies leave out some clones; in studies compared against another copy, an unresolved V gene accounts for under half, and the cause of the remainder is not known. The sample profile shows approximately 190,000 clones; about 80% of them were found once. 6.9% of the sample lies in the top ten. Sequenced: peripheral blood. The receptors here all came from a man between 60 and 75 years old with acute or convalescent COVID-19.

The V gene is TRBV5-1, the J gene TRBJ2-1; D remains ambiguous. The germline V and J ends were trimmed by 2 bases and 0 bases, with 12 bases remaining between them. The CDR3 has 16 amino acids. Germline CDR1 SGHRS, CDR2 YFSETQ. The CDR3 loop reads CASSFTTRDSYNEQFF. DNA of the CDR3: TGCGCCAGCAGCTTTACGACTCGAGACTCCTACAATGAGCAGTTCTTC.

This clone was seen more than once but under ten times. The J gene is TRBJ1-2, the V gene TRBV5-1; D is uncertain. Germline V gives CDR1 SGHRS, CDR2 YFSETQ. Deletions cut 3 bases from V and 8 bases from J, with 17 bases between. The CDR3 runs 14 residues. Here the CDR3 DNA reads TGCGCCAGCAGCTCCGCAATTACTATGTACGGCTACACCTTC. Its protein product is CASSSAITMYGYTF.

This clone was seen just once. The chain carries TRBV2 and TRBJ2-7, with 9 bases that match TRBD1. CDR1 and CDR2 (germline): SNHLY, FYNNEI. V lost 1 base and J lost 7; bases outside the gene matches: 5. This CDR3 spans 14 amino acids. CDR3 in amino acids: CASSEDRGRREQYF. In DNA form, the CDR3 reads TGTGCCAGCAGTGAAGACAGGGGGCGTAGGGAGCAGTACTTC.

J is TRBJ2-3 and V is TRBV6-2 or TRBV6-3; 9 nucleotides match TRBD2. With V trimmed by 2 bases and J by 0 bases, 12 bases remained unmatched. The CDR3 is 19 residues long. Germline assignment: CDR1 MNHEY and CDR2 SVGEGT. CDR3 region: CASSYPTKRGALSTDTQYF. DNA for the CDR3: TGTGCCAGCAGTTACCCGACAAAGCGGGGGGCCCTCAGCACAGATACGCAGTATTTT.

V and J are TRBV3-1 (or the pseudogene TRBV3-2) and TRBJ1-4; 9 nucleotides agree with TRBD1. Germline V lookup: CDR1 LGHDT, CDR2 YNNKEL (reference sequence). V lost 5 bases and J lost 4; bases outside the gene matches: 5. This CDR3 region has 15 residues. CDR3 nucleotide sequence: TGTGCCAGCAGCTTACAGGGGGCCCTTAATGAAAAACTGTTTTTT. This translates into CASSLQGALNEKLFF.